This TCR beta chain derives from a study of T cell repertoires in cytomegalovirus infection. Looking at the study overall: Evidence of both CMV infection and a matching HLA type came from public TCR beta signatures.

Whole-study results and caveats: Summed frequency of public TCR beta families distinguished CMV carriers with the relevant HLA. The ex vivo response showed dominance by HLA-C-restricted CMV-specific TCR beta clonotypes.

TCRdb independently ran MiXCR on the reads; one entry per CDR3 protein. The sample contains 250,000 to 300,000 distinct CDR3 sequences, roughly 10% of which appear only once. The CDR3 runs to 15 residues. Trimming shortened V by 2 bases and J by 3 bases, and 13 bases separated the two germline ends. CDR1 is MNHEY, CDR2 SVGEGT, per germline. This clonotype was detected many times. Its matching antigen is unknown. The sequenced sample consisted of PBMCs. This clonotype was sampled from a human donor in good health (CMV status not recorded). Some clones in this sample may be carry-over from other donors' samples. J is TRBJ1-1 and V is TRBV6-2 or TRBV6-3; no reliable D call. CDR3 in amino acids: CASSYGTLWDTEAFF. The CDR3 DNA sequence: TGTGCCAGCAGTTACGGAACTCTCTGGGACACTGAAGCTTTCTTT.